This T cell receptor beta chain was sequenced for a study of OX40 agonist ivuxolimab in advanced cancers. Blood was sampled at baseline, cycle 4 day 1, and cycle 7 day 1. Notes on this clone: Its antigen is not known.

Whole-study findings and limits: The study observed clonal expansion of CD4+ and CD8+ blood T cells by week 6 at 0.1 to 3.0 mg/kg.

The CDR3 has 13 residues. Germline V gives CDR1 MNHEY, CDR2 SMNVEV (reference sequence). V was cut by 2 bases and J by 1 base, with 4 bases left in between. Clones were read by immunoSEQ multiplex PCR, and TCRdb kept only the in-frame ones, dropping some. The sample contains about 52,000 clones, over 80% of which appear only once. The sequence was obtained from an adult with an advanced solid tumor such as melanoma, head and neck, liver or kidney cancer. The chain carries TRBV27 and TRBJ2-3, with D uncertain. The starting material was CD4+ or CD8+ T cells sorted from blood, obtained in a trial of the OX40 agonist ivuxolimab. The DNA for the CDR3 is TGTGCCAGCAGTTTACTCGGCACAGATACGCAGTATTTT. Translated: CASSLLGTDTQYF.